The clone carrying this T cell receptor (beta chain) occurred many times. The CDR3 has 13 amino acids. J gave up 10 bases and V 6 bases, and 9 bases lay outside the gene matches. Each CDR3 protein is one row after TCRdb ran MiXCR on the reads. The repertoire has under 350,000 distinct CDR3 sequences, about 9.1% of them found once; the top ten carry 2% to 3%. This sample was taken from a study of T cell repertoires in cytomegalovirus infection. This clonotype was sampled from a human donor in good health (CMV status not recorded). Some clones in this sample may be carry-over from other donors' samples. This sequence joins TRBV12-3 or TRBV12-4 and TRBJ1-3; 7 nucleotides agree with TRBD1. What was sequenced was PBMCs. The CDR3 loop is CASSVPGTDTIYF. The CDR3 coding sequence is TGTGCCAGCAGCGTTCCCGGGACAGATACCATATATTTT.